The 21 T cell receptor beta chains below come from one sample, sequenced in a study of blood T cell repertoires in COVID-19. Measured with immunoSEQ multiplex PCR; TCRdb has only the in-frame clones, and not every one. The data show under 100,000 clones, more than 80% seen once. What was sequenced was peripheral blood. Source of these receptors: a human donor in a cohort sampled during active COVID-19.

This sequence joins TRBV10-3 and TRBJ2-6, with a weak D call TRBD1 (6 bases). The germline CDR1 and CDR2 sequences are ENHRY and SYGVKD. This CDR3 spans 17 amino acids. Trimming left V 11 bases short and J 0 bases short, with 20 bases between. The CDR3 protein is CALSDRPYLSGANVLTF. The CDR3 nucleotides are TGTGCCCTCTCCGACAGGCCTTACCTCTCTGGGGCCAACGTCCTGACTTTC.

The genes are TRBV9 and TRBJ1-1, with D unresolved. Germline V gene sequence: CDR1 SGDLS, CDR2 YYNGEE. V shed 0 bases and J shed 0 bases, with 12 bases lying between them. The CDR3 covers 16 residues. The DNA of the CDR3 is TGTGCCAGCAGCGTAGGTGCGGGCCTCCTGAACACTGAAGCTTTCTTT. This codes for CASSVGAGLLNTEAFF.

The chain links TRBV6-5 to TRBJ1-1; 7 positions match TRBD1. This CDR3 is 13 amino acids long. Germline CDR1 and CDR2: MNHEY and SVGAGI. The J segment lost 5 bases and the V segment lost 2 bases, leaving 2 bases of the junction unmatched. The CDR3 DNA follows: TGTGCCAGCAGTTACCAGGGGGGTACTGAAGCTTTCTTT. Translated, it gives CASSYQGGTEAFF.

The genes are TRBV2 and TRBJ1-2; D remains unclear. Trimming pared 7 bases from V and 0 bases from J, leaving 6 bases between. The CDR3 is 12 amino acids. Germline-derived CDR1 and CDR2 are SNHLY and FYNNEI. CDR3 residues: CASTLANYGYTF. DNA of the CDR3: TGTGCCAGCACCTTAGCTAACTATGGCTACACCTTC.

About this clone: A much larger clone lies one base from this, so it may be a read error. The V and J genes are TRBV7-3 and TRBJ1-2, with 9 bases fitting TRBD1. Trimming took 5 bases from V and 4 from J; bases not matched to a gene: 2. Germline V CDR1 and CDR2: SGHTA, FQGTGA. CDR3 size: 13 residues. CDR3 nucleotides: TGTGCCAGCAGCCCGGGACAGGGCTATGGCTACACCTTC. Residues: CASSPGQGYGYTF.

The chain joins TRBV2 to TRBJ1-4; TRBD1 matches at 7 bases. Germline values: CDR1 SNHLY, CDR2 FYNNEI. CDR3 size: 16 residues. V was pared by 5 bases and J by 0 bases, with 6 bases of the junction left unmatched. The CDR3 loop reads CASSRDSFATNEKLFF. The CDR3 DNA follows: TGTGCCAGCAGTCGGGACAGTTTTGCAACTAATGAAAAACTGTTTTTT.

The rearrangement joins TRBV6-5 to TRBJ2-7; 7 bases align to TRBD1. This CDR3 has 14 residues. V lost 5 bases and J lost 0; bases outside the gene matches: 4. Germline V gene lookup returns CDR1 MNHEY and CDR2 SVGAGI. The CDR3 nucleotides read TGTGCCAGCAGTCCGACAGGGAGCTCCTACGAGCAGTACTTC. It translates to CASSPTGSSYEQYF.

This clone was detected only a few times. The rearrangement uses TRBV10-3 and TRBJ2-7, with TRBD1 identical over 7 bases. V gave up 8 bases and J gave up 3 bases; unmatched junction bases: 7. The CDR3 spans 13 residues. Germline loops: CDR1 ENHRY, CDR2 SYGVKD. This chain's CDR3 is CAILQGQFYEQYF. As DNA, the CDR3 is TGTGCCATCCTACAGGGACAGTTCTACGAGCAGTACTTC.

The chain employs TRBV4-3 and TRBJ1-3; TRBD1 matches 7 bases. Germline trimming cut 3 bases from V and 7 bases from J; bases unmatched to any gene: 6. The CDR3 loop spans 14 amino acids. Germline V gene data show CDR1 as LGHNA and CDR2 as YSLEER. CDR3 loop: CASSHGQEWNTIYF. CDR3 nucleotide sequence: TGCGCCAGCAGCCACGGACAGGAGTGGAACACCATATATTTT.

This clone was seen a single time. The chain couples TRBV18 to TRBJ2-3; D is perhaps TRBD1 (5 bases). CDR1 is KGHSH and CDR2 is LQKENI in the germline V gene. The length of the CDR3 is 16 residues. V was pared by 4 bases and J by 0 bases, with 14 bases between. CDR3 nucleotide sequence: TGTGCCAGCTCACAGATTCAGGGATCTAGCACAGATACGCAGTATTTT. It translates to CASSQIQGSSTDTQYF.

The CDR3 reads CASSLAQREWGTDTQYF. CDR3 nucleotides: TGTGCCAGCAGCTTAGCCCAACGGGAATGGGGCACAGATACGCAGTATTTT. The V gene is TRBV7-9, the J gene TRBJ2-3, with a possible D match to TRBD2 (5 bases). The V and J ends lost 0 bases and 1 base respectively, with 14 bases between them. The CDR3 length is 17 residues. Germline CDR1 and CDR2: SEHNR and FQNEAQ (reference sequence). The entire variable domain, with the rest obtained from reference TRBV7-9 and TRBJ2-3, is as follows: DTGVSQNPRHKITKRGQNVTFRCDPISEHNRLYWYRQTLGQGPEFLTYFQNEAQLEKSRLLSDRFSAERPKGSFSTLEIQRTEQGDSAMYLCASSLAQREWGTDTQYFGPGTRLTVL.

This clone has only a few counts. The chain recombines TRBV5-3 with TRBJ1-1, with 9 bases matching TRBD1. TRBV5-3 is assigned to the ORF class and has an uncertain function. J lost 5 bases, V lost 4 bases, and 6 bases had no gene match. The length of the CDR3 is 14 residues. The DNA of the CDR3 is TGTGCCAGAAGCCCGGACAGGGGTGGGACTGAAGCTTTCTTT. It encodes CARSPDRGGTEAFF.

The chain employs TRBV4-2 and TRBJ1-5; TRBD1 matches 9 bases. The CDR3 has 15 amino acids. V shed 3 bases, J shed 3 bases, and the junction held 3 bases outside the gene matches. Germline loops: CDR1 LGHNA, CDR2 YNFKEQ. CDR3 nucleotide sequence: TGTGCCAGCAGCCAGGGACAGGGACCCAATCAGCCCCAGCATTTT. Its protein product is CASSQGQGPNQPQHF.

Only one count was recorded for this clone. The CDR3 DNA reads TGTGCCAGCAGCCGATCCGACGCTAGCGGGGGTAGTCTGTTCTTC. It codes for CASSRSDASGGSLFF. The chain has TRBV7-9 and TRBJ2-1; 10 positions agree with TRBD2. The CDR3 covers 15 residues. V lost 5 bases to trimming and J lost 15 bases; unmatched junction nucleotides: 16. Per the germline V gene, CDR1 is SEHNR and CDR2 is FQNEAQ (reference sequence).

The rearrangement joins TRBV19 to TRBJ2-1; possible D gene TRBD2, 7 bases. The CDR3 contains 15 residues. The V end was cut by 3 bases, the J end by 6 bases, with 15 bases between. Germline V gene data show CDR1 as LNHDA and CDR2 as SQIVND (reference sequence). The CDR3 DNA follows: TGTGCCAGTAGTATGGGGCGGGGGCAGGCCAATGAGCAGTTCTTC. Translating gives CASSMGRGQANEQFF.

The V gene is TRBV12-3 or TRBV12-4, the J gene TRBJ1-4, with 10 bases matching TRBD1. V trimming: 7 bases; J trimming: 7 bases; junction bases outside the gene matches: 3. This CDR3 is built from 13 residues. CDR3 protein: CASNRDRGEKLFF. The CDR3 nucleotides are TGTGCCAGCAACCGGGACAGGGGTGAAAAACTGTTTTTT.

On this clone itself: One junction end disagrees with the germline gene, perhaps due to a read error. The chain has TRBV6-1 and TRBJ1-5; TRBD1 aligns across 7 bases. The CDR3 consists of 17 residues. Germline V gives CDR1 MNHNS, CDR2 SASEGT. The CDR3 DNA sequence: TGTGCCAGCAGTGAATCAATGTTGAGAGGGGGCAAACAGCCCCAGCATTTT. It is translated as CASSESMLRGGKQPQHF.

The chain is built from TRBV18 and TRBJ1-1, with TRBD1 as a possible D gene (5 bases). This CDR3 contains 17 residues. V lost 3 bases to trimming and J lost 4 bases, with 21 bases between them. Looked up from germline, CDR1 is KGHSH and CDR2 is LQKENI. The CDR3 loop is CASSPQSPRTGGTEAFF. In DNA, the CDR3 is TGTGCCAGCTCACCTCAATCCCCCCGAACGGGGGGCACTGAAGCTTTCTTT.

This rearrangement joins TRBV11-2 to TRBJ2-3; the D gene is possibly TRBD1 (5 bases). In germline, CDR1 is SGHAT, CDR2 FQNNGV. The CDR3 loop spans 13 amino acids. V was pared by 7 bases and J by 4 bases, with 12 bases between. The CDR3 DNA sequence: TGTGCCAGCACTGCAATAGGGGCAGATACGCAGTATTTT. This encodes CASTAIGADTQYF.

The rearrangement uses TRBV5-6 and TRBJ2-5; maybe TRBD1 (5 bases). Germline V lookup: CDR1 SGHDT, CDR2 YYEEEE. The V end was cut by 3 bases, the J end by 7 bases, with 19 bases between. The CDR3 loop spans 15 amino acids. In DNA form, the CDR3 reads TGTGCCAGCAGCTCTGGAAACCGACAGACGGGGACCCAGTACTTC. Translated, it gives CASSSGNRQTGTQYF.

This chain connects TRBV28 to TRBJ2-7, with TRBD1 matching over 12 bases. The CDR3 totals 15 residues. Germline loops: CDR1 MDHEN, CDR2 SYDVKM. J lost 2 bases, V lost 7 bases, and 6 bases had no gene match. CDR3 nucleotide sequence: TGTGCCAGCAACCCGGGACAGGGGGCAACCTACGAGCAGTACTTC. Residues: CASNPGQGATYEQYF.